A single sample gave rise to the 21 T cell receptor beta chains below, sequenced in a study of blood T cell repertoires in COVID-19. The data were produced by immunoSEQ multiplex PCR, yet TCRdb's version contains in-frame clones alone and is incomplete. Of about 200,000 clones listed, more than 75% are singletons. Sequenced: peripheral blood. The receptors were gathered from a man aged 35-49 years with active or convalescent COVID-19.

The chain uses TRBV9 and TRBJ1-2, with a weak D call TRBD1 (6 bases). The CDR3 consists of 13 residues. Germline CDR1 and CDR2: SGDLS and YYNGEE. The V end lost 1 base, the J end lost 8 bases, and 12 bases lay between the germline ends. The CDR3 DNA is TGTGCCAGCAGCGTATCAGGGGCGGGCGGCTACACCTTC. Translating gives CASSVSGAGGYTF.

The V call is TRBV5-1, the J call TRBJ1-3; D ambiguous. The V end lost 7 bases, the J end lost 3 bases, and 14 bases lay between the germline ends. The germline V gene has CDR1 SGHRS and CDR2 YFSETQ. This CDR3 has 14 amino acids. The CDR3 region has the DNA TGCGCCAGCGGGAGCGGGTTCTTTGGAAACACCATATATTTT. Protein: CASGSGFFGNTIYF.

V and J are TRBV29-1 and TRBJ2-7; TRBD1 aligns across 9 bases. V shed 2 bases and J 3 bases; nucleotides not matched to a gene: 2. This CDR3 comprises 13 residues. The germline V gene has CDR1 SQVTM and CDR2 ANQGSEA. The CDR3 nucleotides are TGCAGCGTTGAATTGGGACAGGGCTACGAGCAGTACTTC. It encodes CSVELGQGYEQYF.

The chain combines TRBV2 with TRBJ1-2; 7 bases map to TRBD1. There are 13 residues in the CDR3. Looked up from germline, CDR1 is SNHLY and CDR2 is FYNNEI. V lost 6 bases, J lost 5 bases, and 6 bases stayed unmatched. CDR3 sequence reads: CASSATGLYGYTF. CDR3 coding DNA: TGTGCCAGCAGCGCGACAGGGCTTTATGGCTACACCTTC. The full variable domain, rest sourced from reference TRBV2 and TRBJ1-2, is EPEVTQTPSHQVTQMGQEVILRCVPISNHLYFYWYRQILGQKVEFLVSFYNNEISEKSEIFDDQFSVERPDGSNFTLKIRSTKLEDSAMYFCASSATGLYGYTFGSGTRLTVV.

The CDR3: CASSSPGGTNTEAFF. For the CDR3, the DNA is TGTGCCAGCAGTTCTCCGGGGGGGACTAACACTGAAGCTTTCTTT. The V and J genes are TRBV28 and TRBJ1-1, with TRBD1 as a possible D gene (5 bases). The CDR3 spans 15 residues. V lost 4 bases and J 2 bases, leaving 14 bases between the germline ends. Germline CDR1 and CDR2: MDHEN and SYDVKM.

This clone is a singleton in its sample. The V and J genes are TRBV24-1 and TRBJ1-2, with D hard to call. The germline V gene has CDR1 KGHDR and CDR2 SFDVKD. V dropped 3 bases and J dropped 3 bases, with 10 bases sitting between them. The CDR3 spans 14 residues. CDR3 sequence (DNA): TGTGCCACCAGTGATCCGAGTCGTTACTATGGCTACACCTTC. Protein: CATSDPSRYYGYTF.

DNA of the CDR3: TGTGCCAGCAGCCTTGACAGCTCCAATCAGCCCCAGCATTTT. Translation: CASSLDSSNQPQHF. The chain is built from TRBV6-2 or TRBV6-3 and TRBJ1-5, with TRBD1 as a possible D gene (5 bases). With 6 bases removed from V and 3 bases from J, the gap between germline ends came to 12 bases. The CDR3 extends over 14 amino acids. The germline V gene has CDR1 MNHEY and CDR2 SVGEGT.

CDR3 in amino acids: CASSGRPGQLTDTQYF. CDR3 coding DNA: TGTGCCAGCAGTGGTCGACCGGGACAGCTTACAGATACGCAGTATTTT. This sequence joins TRBV25-1 and TRBJ2-3; 7 bases are a match to TRBD1. CDR1 is MGHDK, CDR2 SYGVNS, per germline. The CDR3 consists of 16 residues. Germline trimming cut 4 bases from V and 3 bases from J; bases unmatched to any gene: 10.

The chain has TRBV11-2 and TRBJ2-7; D not certain. V lost 5 bases, J lost 6 bases, and 14 bases lay in between. There are 13 residues in the CDR3. CDR1 is SGHAT, CDR2 FQNNGV, per germline. The CDR3 region is CASSKITESEQYF. CDR3 sequence (DNA): TGTGCCAGCAGCAAAATTACAGAATCCGAGCAGTACTTC.

The rearrangement links TRBV14 to TRBJ2-7; possible D gene TRBD2, 5 bases. V was shortened by 3 bases and J by 7 bases, with 16 bases between the two germline ends. Per the germline V gene, CDR1 is SGHDN and CDR2 is FVKESK. The CDR3 sequence is 14 residues long. Written as DNA, the CDR3 is TGTGCCAGCAGCCACAGGACTGGATCGGGAGAGCAGTACTTC. Amino acids: CASSHRTGSGEQYF. Variable domain in full (rest from reference TRBV14 and TRBJ2-7): EAGVTQFPSHSVIEKGQTVTLRCDPISGHDNLYWYRRVMGKEIKFLLHFVKESKQDESGMPNNRFLAERTGGTYSTLKVQPAELEDSGVYFCASSHRTGSGEQYFGPGTRLTVT.

This clone was detected only a few times. This rearrangement joins TRBV19 to TRBJ1-2, with D unclear. With 5 bases removed from V and 2 bases from J, the gap between germline ends came to 6 bases. CDR3 size: 12 residues. CDR1 is LNHDA, CDR2 SQIVND, per germline (reference sequence). CDR3 in DNA: TGTGCCAGTAGTTTTCAGAACTATGGCTACACCTTC. Encoded protein: CASSFQNYGYTF.

This clone was found once. The chain uses TRBV28 and TRBJ1-3; 7 bases fit TRBD1. The CDR3 is 15 amino acids. Germline V gives CDR1 MDHEN, CDR2 SYDVKM. The V segment lost 11 bases and the J segment 2 bases; nucleotides outside the gene matches: 12. CDR3 amino acids: CAHTPGGFAGNTIYF. As DNA, the CDR3 is TGTGCCCATACGCCAGGGGGTTTCGCTGGAAACACCATATATTTT.

This clone was picked up a small number of times. The rearrangement uses TRBV11-3 and TRBJ1-1; TRBD1 aligns across 8 bases. The CDR3 is made up of 15 amino acids. V was clipped by 5 bases and J by 3 bases; unmatched bases: 8. Germline V CDR1 and CDR2: SGHNT, YENEEA. CDR3 nucleotides: TGTGCCAGCAGCCCAAACGACAGGGGCCACACTGAAGCTTTCTTT. It is translated as CASSPNDRGHTEAFF.

V usage is TRBV2 and J usage is TRBJ2-2; TRBD2 matches 7 bases. CDR1 and CDR2 (germline): SNHLY, FYNNEI. Unmatched junction bases numbered 19, after V lost 6 bases and J lost 6 bases. The CDR3 loop spans 18 amino acids. In DNA form, the CDR3 reads TGTGCCAGCAGGGGGGGGATTTCGACTAGCTTGGTGGCCGGGGAGCTGTTTTTT. Translating it yields CASRGGISTSLVAGELFF.

The chain joins TRBV6-6 to TRBJ1-1; D might be TRBD1 (5 bases). Looked up from germline, CDR1 is MNHNY and CDR2 is SVGAGI (reference sequence). The germline V and J ends were trimmed by 6 bases and 4 bases, with 18 bases remaining between them. This CDR3 region has 15 residues. As DNA, the CDR3 is TGTGCCAGCAGCCCTTCGGGGGGTCTGAGCACTGAAGCTTTCTTT. Protein product: CASSPSGGLSTEAFF.

The DNA for the CDR3 is TGTGCCAGCAGTAGACAGGGAGGTAACACTGAAGCTTTCTTT. It codes for CASSRQGGNTEAFF. The gene calls are TRBV6-5 and TRBJ1-1; 7 bases align to TRBD1. Germline V CDR1 and CDR2: MNHEY, SVGAGI. With V trimmed by 5 bases and J by 2 bases, 5 bases remained unmatched. The CDR3 is 14 residues long.

This rearrangement joins TRBV6-6 to TRBJ1-2, with 9 bases that match TRBD1. CDR3 length equals 18 residues. With 6 bases clipped from V and 5 bases from J, the junction kept 19 bases outside the gene matches. CDR1 and CDR2 from the germline V gene are MNHNY and SVGAGI (reference sequence). CDR3 in DNA: TGTGCCAGCAGACGACAACAGGGGGCGCAGGGTCGGCTTTATGGCTACACCTTC. Translation: CASRRQQGAQGRLYGYTF.

This chain links TRBV5-1 with TRBJ1-6, with unresolved D. Germline V gene sequence: CDR1 SGHRS, CDR2 YFSETQ. The CDR3 runs to 16 residues. V lost 0 bases to trimming and J lost 6 bases, with 13 bases between them. The CDR3, as DNA: TGCGCCAGCAGCTTGGGGGTCCGGGGTCCTAATTCACCCCTCCACTTT. This codes for CASSLGVRGPNSPLHF.

The genes are TRBV7-2 and TRBJ1-5, with D maybe TRBD1 (6 bases). This CDR3 has 14 residues. Between the trimmed V and J ends, which lost 4 bases and 6 bases, there was a span of 13 bases. CDR1 is SGHTA and CDR2 is FQGNSA in the germline V gene. For the CDR3, the DNA is TGTGCCAGCAGCTCTGGGGGCGTAATTCAGCCCCAGCATTTT. Its protein is CASSSGGVIQPQHF.

The V and J genes are TRBV30 and TRBJ1-5; 10 nucleotides match TRBD1. The germline V gene has CDR1 GTSNPN and CDR2 SVGIG (reference sequence). The V gene end was trimmed by 0 bases and the J gene end by 6 bases; junction bases not matched to a gene: 8. The CDR3 totals 16 residues. The DNA of the CDR3 is TGTGCCTGGAGTGTACCTAGGACAGGGGGAGGTCAGCCCCAGCATTTT. Its protein product is CAWSVPRTGGGQPQHF.

The V and J genes are TRBV19 and TRBJ2-7; 9 nucleotides match TRBD1. Germline CDR1 reads LNHDA; CDR2 reads SQIVND (reference sequence). The CDR3 extends over 14 amino acids. Trimming cost V 5 bases and J 4 bases; bases outside gene matches: 6. The CDR3 sequence is CASSAGTGIYEQYF. Written as DNA, the CDR3 is TGTGCCAGTAGTGCCGGGACAGGGATTTACGAGCAGTACTTC.